This T cell receptor (beta chain) was profiled in a study of shared clonotypes between healthy human individuals. Overall study findings and caveats: Blood was the sole source, and tissue repertoires probably differ.

At the deep level, the assay was run. The repertoire was sequenced with immunoSEQ multiplex PCR; TCRdb's copy has only in-frame clones and lacks some. The sample lists hundreds of thousands of clones, over 60% occurring once. J lost 10 bases, V lost 3 bases, and 15 bases had no gene match. CDR1 is GTSNPN and CDR2 is SVGIG in the germline V gene (reference sequence). The CDR3 consists of 16 residues. For this clone: What it recognizes is unknown.

This chain links TRBV30 with TRBJ1-6, with 7 bases that match TRBD1. The origin of this receptor is a middle-aged woman in good health. Some clones in this sample may be carry-over from other donors' samples. Sample: PBMCs. The CDR3 loop is CAWSPSVRQGWSPLHF. In DNA, the CDR3 is TGTGCCTGGAGCCCCTCTGTCCGACAGGGTTGGTCACCCCTCCACTTT.